This T cell receptor beta chain was recovered during a study of PD-1 blockade in classical Hodgkin lymphoma. Study results and limitations: CD8+ TCR diversity did not rise significantly by C4D1, unlike CD4+.

Clones were read by immunoSEQ multiplex PCR, and TCRdb kept only the in-frame ones, dropping some. The sample has more than 50,000 clones; around 90% are singletons. About this clone: The antigen is unknown.

The CDR3 sequence is 15 residues long. Trimming removed 0 bases from V and 2 bases from J, with 12 bases in between. Germline loops: CDR1 SGDLS, CDR2 YYNGEE. All patients relapsed after autologous stem cell transplantation, and brentuximab vedotin exposure varied. This receptor was taken from a human donor with classical Hodgkin lymphoma. The chain uses TRBV9 and TRBJ2-7; D tentatively fits TRBD1 or TRBD2 (6 bases each). The starting material was peripheral blood mononuclear cells (PBMCs), obtained at baseline. The CDR3 DNA is TGTGCCAGCAGCGTAGGTGCCGGGGGCCCCTACGAGCAGTACTTC. Translated, it gives CASSVGAGGPYEQYF. The variable domain in full, completed from reference TRBV9 and TRBJ2-7, reads DSGVTQTPKHLITATGQRVTLRCSPRSGDLSVYWYQQSLDQGLQFLIQYYNGEERAKGNILERFSAQQFPDLHSELNLSSLELGDSALYFCASSVGAGGPYEQYFGPGTRLTVT.